The clone carrying this T cell receptor beta chain has a handful of counts. Antigen: not known. This sample was taken from a study of T cells after yellow fever vaccination. Regarding the study as a whole: Booster sampling recovered most clones from primary vaccination (96% CD4, 88% CD8). Researchers report a weaker secondary response that nonetheless peaked faster, day 5 versus 15.

Germline CDR1 and CDR2: MGHDK and SYGVNS. The CDR3 loop spans 13 amino acids. The V gene lost 6 bases and the J gene lost 5 bases, with 10 bases spanning the gap. TCRdb re-called the 5' RACE reads through MiXCR, storing one row per CDR3 protein. The data show approximately 580,000 distinct CDR3 sequences, with about a sixth seen just once and roughly 17% held by the top ten. The V gene is TRBV25-1, the J gene TRBJ1-4; D is perhaps TRBD1 (5 bases). Sequenced material: PBMCs, taken about 5 days after the first yellow fever vaccination. The clonotype originates from a man aged 18-30 years who received the YFV17D yellow fever vaccine. The CDR3 reads CASRRDGNEKLFF. CDR3 bases: TGTGCCAGCAGAAGGGACGGGAATGAAAAACTGTTTTTT.